This T cell receptor (beta chain) was observed in a study of response to subunit inactivated influenza vaccine (dated by TCRdb to the late 2010s). Some background on the complete study: To follow how T cells responded to a trivalent subunit inactivated influenza vaccine, the researchers relied on deep quantitative profiling of the T cell receptor repertoire.

The library was built by means of RT-PCR. The sample was run on an Illumina HiSeq 2500. TCRdb reran the public reads through fastp at Q25 and MiXCR, keeping productive beta chains. Rows are combined by CDR3 protein, so each entry shows the most common genes and DNA. This sample has 600,000 to 700,000 distinct CDR3 sequences in its table, and 12% to 15% of those were observed once. The biggest ten clones account for approximately 7.6% of the sample. Broad study findings and their caveats: The authors proposed that each seasonal influenza vaccination may bring in only a limited number of new T cells.

This clonotype turned up a few times. What this receptor recognizes is not known. The record has no base qualities; no much larger clone is one base away. The CDR3 starts with the cysteine, ends with the phenylalanine, and has 16 residues. The DNA shown is the 48-base CDR3, in frame from base 1. For CDR1 and CDR2, the germline V gene lists MNHEY and SVGAGI. V loses 0 bases of germline sequence and J loses 1 base, and the interval between the two ends is 13 bases. The sequence is built from TRBV6-5 and TRBJ2-7; the D gene is perhaps TRBD1, from 5 matching bases. This sequence originates from a man aged 45-65 years who received an inactivated influenza vaccine. Donor details come from another sample of the same person, matched by shared clones. This sample comprised PBMCs from blood, obtained roughly 15 days before vaccination. The DNA sequence is given as TGTGCCAGCAGTTACTCGTTTTCGACAGTTTCCTACGAGCAGTACTTC. Its protein product is CASSYSFSTVSYEQYF.